Listed below are T cell receptor beta chains from one sample, sequenced in a study of blood T cells in healthy people across ages. A single record per CDR3 protein comes from TCRdb applying MiXCR to the 5' RACE reads. The sample contains over 550,000 distinct CDR3 sequences, about 28% of which appear only once. Material for sequencing was blood. Receptors were obtained from a woman of 80 years or more in good health. Both conserved end residues are part of each CDR3. D genes are given only for firm matches. Only part of the rows carry a size: once, few, many, or a class if the clone is expanded.

TRBV30	-	TRBJ2-7	TRBD2	CAWTEAGANSYEQYF	TGTGCCTGGACCGAAGCGGGGGCGAACTCCTACGAGCAGTACTTC
TRBV28	many	TRBJ2-4	-	CASSPGQENIQYF	TGTGCCAGCAGTCCCGGACAAGAAAACATTCAGTACTTC
TRBV15	many	TRBJ2-3	-	CATSARTTPSTDTQYF	TGTGCCACCAGCGCCCGGACTACCCCTAGCACAGATACGCAGTATTTT
TRBV5-1	many	TRBJ2-6	TRBD1	CASSPTGIGANVLTF	TGCGCCAGCAGCCCGACAGGGATCGGGGCCAACGTCCTGACTTTC
TRBV11-2	many	TRBJ2-6	-	CASSLSWSEALRANVLTF	TGTGCCAGCAGCTTATCGTGGTCGGAGGCCTTGAGGGCCAACGTCCTGACTTTC
TRBV7-2	many	TRBJ2-2	TRBD1	CASSLGPRQGFPGELFF	TGTGCCAGCAGCTTAGGCCCCAGACAGGGGTTTCCCGGGGAGCTGTTTTTT
TRBV27	few	TRBJ1-2	-	CASKTVLDGTSYGYTF	TGTGCCAGCAAAACCGTCCTGGACGGGACAAGTTATGGCTACACCTTC
TRBV20-1	-	TRBJ1-5	-	CSAGAWTGNQPQHF	TGCAGTGCGGGAGCATGGACCGGCAATCAGCCCCAGCATTTT
TRBV18	few	TRBJ1-5	-	CASSPNREEAQPQHF	TGTGCCAGCTCACCAAACAGGGAGGAGGCTCAGCCCCAGCATTTT
TRBV20-1	-	TRBJ2-7	-	CSARTGGFYEQYF	TGCAGTGCTAGGACCGGTGGCTTTTACGAGCAGTACTTC
TRBV9	-	TRBJ2-1	TRBD2	CASSPPTSGGIAYNEQFF	TGTGCCAGCAGCCCCCCCACTAGCGGGGGCATTGCATACAATGAGCAGTTCTTC
TRBV6-5	-	TRBJ2-2	-	CASRSPGAQAGELFF	TGTGCCAGCAGAAGCCCGGGGGCTCAGGCCGGGGAGCTGTTTTTT
TRBV7-2	many	TRBJ2-5	-	CASSSQEGGQETQYF	TGTGCCAGCAGCTCCCAGGAGGGGGGCCAAGAGACCCAGTACTTC
TRBV5-1	many	TRBJ2-3	-	CASTYWGGAGDTQYF	TGCGCCAGCACTTACTGGGGGGGGGCCGGTGATACGCAGTATTTT
TRBV27	many	TRBJ2-7	-	CASSYLGGRYEQYF	TGTGCCAGCAGTTACCTCGGGGGGCGGTACGAGCAGTACTTC
TRBV20-1	many	TRBJ1-2	-	CSARAATNNYGYTF	TGCAGTGCTAGAGCAGCCACTAATAACTATGGCTACACCTTC
TRBV7-6	-	TRBJ1-6	-	CASSLLRENSPLHF	TGTGCCAGCAGCTTACTTAGGGAAAATTCACCCCTCCACTTT
TRBV3-1	many	TRBJ1-2	-	CASSQDVAGNYGYTF	TGTGCCAGCAGCCAAGATGTGGCAGGGAACTATGGCTACACCTTC
TRBV7-2	-	TRBJ2-7	-	CASSPHRASYEQYF	TGTGCCAGCAGCCCTCACAGGGCCTCCTACGAGCAGTACTTC
TRBV20-1	-	TRBJ1-2	-	CSARDWDNPANYGYTF	TGCAGTGCTAGAGATTGGGACAACCCGGCTAACTATGGCTACACCTTC
TRBV7-2	many	TRBJ1-1	-	CASSPRGGMNTEAFF	TGTGCCAGCAGCCCCCGGGGAGGGATGAACACTGAAGCTTTCTTT
TRBV12-3/TRBV12-4	many	TRBJ2-1	TRBD2	CASSPWGGYNEQFF	TGTGCCAGCAGTCCGTGGGGGGGGTACAATGAGCAGTTCTTC
TRBV4-2	many	TRBJ2-3	TRBD2	CASSHGGGATDTQYF	TGTGCCAGCAGCCACGGCGGGGGAGCGACAGATACGCAGTATTTT
TRBV30	-	TRBJ2-7	-	CAWSALYEQYF	TGTGCCTGGAGTGCACTCTACGAGCAGTACTTC
TRBV3-1	many	TRBJ2-5	-	CASSQADSLRETQYF	TGTGCCAGCAGCCAGGCAGATAGCCTTAGGGAGACCCAGTACTTC
TRBV5-1	few	TRBJ1-4	-	CASSSDGTYNEKLFF	TGCGCCAGCAGCTCGGACGGGACCTATAATGAAAAACTGTTTTTT
TRBV7-3	-	TRBJ2-3	-	CANSLNRAADTQYF	TGTGCCAACAGCTTAAACAGGGCGGCAGATACGCAGTATTTT
TRBV6-2/TRBV6-3	-	TRBJ1-1	-	CASGHRDAVTEAFF	TGTGCCAGCGGCCACAGGGACGCCGTGACTGAAGCTTTCTTT
TRBV9	-	TRBJ2-1	-	CAGSVGSPVSYNEQFF	TGTGCCGGCAGCGTAGGATCCCCGGTATCCTACAATGAGCAGTTCTTC
TRBV20-1	-	TRBJ2-5	TRBD2	CSARGGGASETQYF	TGCAGTGCTAGAGGCGGGGGGGCCTCTGAGACCCAGTACTTC
TRBV6-1	many	TRBJ2-4	-	CASSEVRWNRLAKNIQYF	TGTGCCAGCAGTGAAGTTCGGTGGAACAGGCTAGCCAAAAACATTCAGTACTTC
TRBV10-3	many	TRBJ1-1	-	CAIRNTRDGEAFF	TGTGCCATCAGGAATACCCGGGATGGTGAAGCTTTCTTT
TRBV12-3/TRBV12-4	few	TRBJ2-5	TRBD2	CASSPGTSGSETRYF	TGTGCCAGCAGCCCCGGGACTAGCGGGTCAGAGACCCGGTACTTC
TRBV12-3/TRBV12-4	-	TRBJ1-1	-	CASSLGLRFGTEAFF	TGTGCCAGCAGTTTAGGGTTAAGATTCGGCACTGAAGCTTTCTTT